A single sample gave rise to the 24 T cell receptor beta chains below, sequenced in a study of blood T cell repertoires in COVID-19. Using immunoSEQ multiplex PCR, the repertoire was profiled, and TCRdb retains in-frame clones only, with some absent. This sample carries under 250,000 clones, 92% of them seen once, and the ten largest clones take 0.65% to 0.85%. Sequenced: peripheral blood. The source is a man aged 55 to 70 with COVID-19, enrolled during active disease.

This clone was picked up a small number of times. The chain combines TRBV27 with TRBJ2-2; TRBD1 matches 8 bases. Per the germline V gene, CDR1 is MNHEY and CDR2 is SMNVEV (reference sequence). V was clipped by 5 bases and J by 6 bases; unmatched bases: 8. The CDR3 is 15 residues long. Here the CDR3 reads CASSPLDRGPGELFF. CDR3 coding DNA: TGTGCCAGCAGTCCACTAGACAGGGGACCCGGGGAGCTGTTTTTT.

V and J are TRBV4-1 and TRBJ1-1, with TRBD1 matching 10 bases. The V gene's germline CDR1 is MGHRA and CDR2 YSYEKL. The junction had 7 bases not matched to a gene; V was cut back by 7 bases and J by 2 bases. The CDR3 has 15 residues. CDR3 residues: CASNPWTGGNTEAFF. The CDR3 coding sequence is TGCGCCAGCAACCCATGGACAGGGGGAAACACTGAAGCTTTCTTT.

This chain uses TRBV4-1 with TRBJ1-6; D gene uncertain. CDR3 size: 13 residues. The germline V and J ends were trimmed by 0 bases and 11 bases, with 8 bases remaining between them. Germline values: CDR1 MGHRA, CDR2 YSYEKL. CDR3 DNA sequence: TGCGCCAGCAGCCAAGATCTCCGGGCACCCCTCCACTTT. It specifies CASSQDLRAPLHF.

This chain connects TRBV28 to TRBJ2-2; D perhaps matches TRBD1 (6 bases). V was trimmed by 2 bases and J by 5 bases, leaving 12 bases between them. Looked up from germline, CDR1 is MDHEN and CDR2 is SYDVKM. CDR3 length: 15 residues. CDR3 sequence: CASSLRGTPTGELFF. CDR3 nucleotide sequence: TGTGCCAGCAGTTTACGTGGGACACCGACCGGGGAGCTGTTTTTT.

The rearrangement uses TRBV24-1 and TRBJ1-2, with 9 bases matching TRBD1. There are 16 residues in the CDR3. V lost 3 bases to trimming and J lost 5 bases; unmatched junction nucleotides: 9. Looked up from germline, CDR1 is KGHDR and CDR2 is SFDVKD. The CDR3 reads CATSDRDREGLYGYTF. CDR3 nucleotides: TGTGCCACCAGTGATCGGGACAGGGAAGGATTGTATGGCTACACCTTC.

V is TRBV20-1 and J is TRBJ1-5, with D perhaps TRBD1 (5 bases). Trimming took off 3 bases at V and 0 bases at J, with 15 bases between the two ends. Germline V gene sequence: CDR1 DFQATT, CDR2 SNEGSKA (reference sequence). The CDR3 consists of 16 residues. CDR3 in amino acids: CSASVRGAYSNQPQHF. CDR3 DNA: TGCAGTGCTAGTGTAAGGGGTGCGTATAGCAATCAGCCCCAGCATTTT.

This chain uses TRBV5-8 with TRBJ1-5; D is unresolved. Germline-derived CDR1 and CDR2 are SGHTS and YDEGEE. The CDR3 is 12 residues long. V was pared by 7 bases and J by 1 base, with 6 bases between. The chain's CDR3 is CASRGSNQPQHF. Written as DNA, the CDR3 is TGTGCCAGCCGGGGAAGCAATCAGCCCCAGCATTTT.

The chain carries TRBV6-5 and TRBJ1-2; unclear D gene. The CDR3 is 13 amino acids. Germline V gives CDR1 MNHEY, CDR2 SVGAGI. V shed 6 bases and J shed 4 bases, with 12 bases lying between them. CDR3 region: CASSAREAYGYTF. CDR3 sequence (DNA): TGTGCCAGCAGCGCAAGGGAGGCCTATGGCTACACCTTC.

The chain uses TRBV28 and TRBJ2-2, with a tentative D call TRBD1 (6 bases). This CDR3 comprises 15 residues. CDR1 and CDR2 (germline): MDHEN, SYDVKM. Trimming stripped 5 bases from V and 2 bases from J, with 12 bases between. The CDR3 DNA reads TGTGCCAGCAGTCCGGGACACTTAAACACCGGGGAGCTGTTTTTT. Amino acids: CASSPGHLNTGELFF.

This chain joins TRBV7-9 and TRBJ2-1, with 7 bases identical to TRBD2. Trimming removed 6 bases from V and 5 bases from J; junction bases left unmatched: 13. The CDR3 is 16 residues long. Per the germline V gene, CDR1 is SEHNR and CDR2 is FQNEAQ (reference sequence). CDR3 loop: CASRQPGAGVHNEQFF. CDR3 DNA sequence: TGTGCCAGCAGGCAGCCCGGGGCGGGAGTCCACAATGAGCAGTTCTTC.

This chain connects TRBV12-5 to TRBJ2-3, with a possible D match to TRBD1 (6 bases). V was shortened by 3 bases and J by 14 bases, with 18 bases between the two germline ends. The CDR3 loop spans 13 amino acids. Per germline, CDR1 LGHNT and CDR2 FRNRAP. CDR3: CASGFPGDRRTYF. DNA of the CDR3: TGTGCTAGTGGTTTCCCGGGCGACAGGCGAACGTATTTT.

The V and J genes are TRBV11-3 and TRBJ1-1; D is uncertain. Deletions cut 5 bases from V and 1 base from J, with 8 bases between. CDR3 length equals 13 residues. The V gene's germline CDR1 is SGHNT and CDR2 YENEEA. The CDR3 loop is CASSPTENTEAFF. CDR3 sequence (DNA): TGTGCCAGCAGCCCTACCGAGAACACTGAAGCTTTCTTT.

The chain carries TRBV2 and TRBJ1-2; D gene uncertain. The CDR3 covers 12 residues. Germline V gene lookup returns CDR1 SNHLY and CDR2 FYNNEI. V was clipped by 4 bases and J by 11 bases, with 14 bases between them. The CDR3 region is CASSADGNYYTF. The CDR3 region has the DNA TGTGCCAGCAGTGCGGACGGGAACTATTACACCTTC.

The chain uses TRBV6-5 and TRBJ2-1, with D possibly being TRBD1 (5 bases). Trimming shortened V by 4 bases and J by 3 bases, and 13 bases separated the two germline ends. Germline CDR1 reads MNHEY; CDR2 reads SVGAGI. The CDR3 spans 15 residues. The CDR3 DNA follows: TGTGCCAGCAGTTCCCTGGCACAGGTCTACAATGAGCAGTTCTTC. Protein sequence: CASSSLAQVYNEQFF.

This clone was recorded a few times. The rearrangement joins TRBV28 to TRBJ1-5, with 9 positions matching TRBD1. CDR3 length equals 17 residues. The ends lost 4 bases at V and 0 bases at J; junction bases unmatched: 7. CDR1 MDHEN and CDR2 SYDVKM come from the germline V gene. CDR3 region: CASSSEQGARSNQPQHF. The DNA of the CDR3 is TGTGCCAGCAGTTCAGAACAGGGGGCGCGTAGCAATCAGCCCCAGCATTTT.

The table lists this clone with a few counts. The V and J genes are TRBV21-1 and TRBJ2-1; the table's D call of TRBD2 was not tested on the DNA. TRBV21-1 is designated a pseudogene. CDR3 size: 21 residues. For the CDR3, the DNA is TGTGCCAGCAGCAAAGAAAAGGGACTAGCGGGAGGGCGAAGCTCCTACAATGAGCAGTTCTTC. Its translation is CASSKEKGLAGGRSSYNEQFF.

V is TRBV19 and J is TRBJ1-5, with D hard to call. The V gene lost 1 base and the J gene lost 7 bases, with 11 bases spanning the gap. The CDR3 consists of 14 residues. CDR1 LNHDA and CDR2 SQIVND come from the germline V gene (reference sequence). The CDR3 DNA reads as TGTGCCAGTAGTATAGCGTGGGAGGGACAGCCCCAGCATTTT. This codes for CASSIAWEGQPQHF.

This chain uses TRBV30 with TRBJ2-7, with D perhaps TRBD2 (6 bases). CDR3 length: 12 amino acids. The ends were cut back, 3 bases at V and 0 bases at J, with 6 bases in the middle. Germline V CDR1 and CDR2: GTSNPN, SVGIG (reference sequence). CDR3 DNA: TGTGCCTGGAGGGGACTCTCCTACGAGCAGTACTTC. Protein: CAWRGLSYEQYF.

The rearrangement links TRBV9 to TRBJ2-1; tentative D call: TRBD1 (5 bases). The V end lost 1 base, the J end lost 0 bases, and 11 bases lay between the germline ends. Germline CDR1 is SGDLS and CDR2 is YYNGEE. This CDR3 contains 16 residues. In DNA, the CDR3 is TGTGCCAGCAGCGTATTAGGGGCAGCCTCCTACAATGAGCAGTTCTTC. It encodes CASSVLGAASYNEQFF.

The chain combines TRBV28 with TRBJ2-7; D is ambiguous. The CDR3 contains 16 residues. The V end lost 4 bases, the J end lost 0 bases, and 16 bases lay between the germline ends. Germline-derived CDR1 and CDR2 are MDHEN and SYDVKM. The CDR3 nucleotides read TGTGCCAGCAGTTCTCCCCGTTACCGGTCCTCCTACGAGCAGTACTTC. Translating it yields CASSSPRYRSSYEQYF.

The chain couples TRBV19 to TRBJ2-1; 8 bases match TRBD2. From germline, CDR1 is LNHDA and CDR2 SQIVND (reference sequence). The CDR3 totals 13 residues. V was clipped by 6 bases and J by 6 bases; unmatched bases: 4. CDR3 in amino acids: CASRGAGGNEQFF. The CDR3, as DNA: TGTGCCAGTAGGGGGGCGGGAGGCAATGAGCAGTTCTTC.

This chain links TRBV28 with TRBJ1-5, with D unclear. This CDR3 has 16 amino acids. With 2 bases removed from V and 0 bases from J, the gap between germline ends came to 11 bases. The germline CDR1 and CDR2 sequences are MDHEN and SYDVKM. CDR3 DNA sequence: TGTGCCAGCAGTTTAGTAACGCGATATAGCAATCAGCCCCAGCATTTT. Translated: CASSLVTRYSNQPQHF.

This sequence joins TRBV28 and TRBJ1-2; D gene ambiguous. V was clipped by 4 bases and J by 12 bases, with 30 bases between them. CDR1 and CDR2 (germline): MDHEN, SYDVKM. There are 17 residues in the CDR3. The CDR3, as DNA: TGTGCCAGCAGTTCACTTACGCCCTCCGGGAGGTATGGCTACAACACCTTC. It yields the protein CASSSLTPSGRYGYNTF.

CDR3 residues: CASSQRVSGTSGKETQYF. CDR3 DNA: TGTGCCAGCAGCCAAAGGGTATCAGGGACTAGCGGGAAAGAGACCCAGTACTTC. The chain has TRBV3-1 (or the pseudogene TRBV3-2) and TRBJ2-5; 13 nucleotides align to TRBD2. Germline values: CDR1 LGHDT, CDR2 YNNKEL (reference sequence). This CDR3 comprises 18 residues. With V trimmed by 2 bases and J by 3 bases, 9 bases remained unmatched.